The 19 T cell receptor beta chains below come from one sample, sequenced in a study of T cells in severe cutaneous drug reactions. Libraries were made by iRepertoire multiplex PCR with TCR subtype-specific primers for bulk and single-cell sequencing. TCRdb reprocessed the multiplex PCR reads; each CDR3 protein has one entry and no DNA is given. The sample holds around 1,000 distinct CDR3 sequences. Carbamazepine had induced Stevens-Johnson syndrome or toxic epidermal necrolysis in the sequenced donors. Sample: PBMCs. The receptors shown here come from a human donor with Stevens-Johnson syndrome, a severe cutaneous drug reaction.

The gene calls are TRBV29-1 and TRBJ2-3; with no DNA, the TCRdb D assignment of TRBD2 cannot be verified. Germline values: CDR1 SQVTM, CDR2 ANQGSEA. CDR3 length: 11 residues. The CDR3 loop reads CSVHRLGVQYF.

This clonotype registers large by frequency. This sequence joins TRBV28 and TRBJ1-1; the TCRdb call, TRBD1, lacks DNA for checking. The CDR3 length is 16 residues. Germline V CDR1 and CDR2: MDHEN, SYDVKM. CDR3: CASSLSPTGLGTEAFF.

The V call is TRBV20-1, the J call TRBJ2-1; checking the TCRdb D call of TRBD1 is not possible without DNA. Germline CDR1 reads DFQATT; CDR2 reads SNEGSKA (reference sequence). CDR3 size: 12 residues. The CDR3 protein is CSATGGKNEQFF.

By frequency, this clonotype registers medium-sized. The chain combines TRBV30 with TRBJ1-2; the D call from TCRdb, TRBD1, cannot be confirmed without DNA. The V gene's germline CDR1 is GTSNPN and CDR2 SVGIG (reference sequence). The CDR3 is 12 amino acids. CDR3 region: CAWSPQNYGYTF.

In terms of frequency, this clonotype is medium-sized. The gene calls are TRBV5-1 and TRBJ1-1. CDR3 size: 14 residues. Germline CDR1 is SGHRS and CDR2 is YFSETQ. The CDR3 here is CASSLQRMNTEAFF.

This clonotype shows up as medium-sized by frequency. The rearrangement joins TRBV3-1 to TRBJ2-7; TCRdb lists TRBD1, though no DNA is available to test this call. The germline gives CDR1 LGHDT, CDR2 YNNKEL (reference sequence). This CDR3 has 15 amino acids. The CDR3 sequence: CASSQGGQSFYEQYF.

According to its frequency, this clonotype is medium-sized. The CDR3 is CASSSGGHEQYF. This chain connects TRBV12-3 or TRBV12-4 to TRBJ2-7. The CDR3 spans 12 residues.

This clonotype is labeled medium-sized based on frequency. V and J are TRBV20-1 and TRBJ1-1; TCRdb designates TRBD1, a call that cannot be tested without DNA. CDR1 and CDR2 from the germline V gene are DFQATT and SNEGSKA (reference sequence). This CDR3 has 13 amino acids. The CDR3 sequence: CSVPDRENTEAFF.

This clonotype is medium-sized by frequency. The chain has TRBV3-1 and TRBJ2-6. The germline V gene has CDR1 LGHDT and CDR2 YNNKEL (reference sequence). The CDR3 consists of 16 residues. This CDR3 reads CASSQRSGSGANVLTF.

By frequency, this clonotype registers medium-sized. The rearrangement joins TRBV13 to TRBJ2-6. The CDR3 totals 13 residues. Per germline, CDR1 PRHDT and CDR2 FYEKMQ (reference sequence). CDR3 amino acids: CASRSYGANVLTF. Based on the CDR3 plus reference TRBV13 and TRBJ2-6, the full variable domain is AAGVIQSPRHLIKEKRETATLKCYPIPRHDTVYWYQQGPGQDPQFLISFYEKMQSDKGSIPDRFSAQQFSDYHSELNMSSLELGDSALYFCASRSYGANVLTFGAGSRLTVL.

This clonotype is classed as medium-sized by frequency. The V gene is TRBV6-2 or TRBV6-3, the J gene TRBJ2-2; the TCRdb D gene call, TRBD1, has no DNA to confirm it. CDR1 and CDR2 from the germline V gene are MNHEY and SVGEGT. The CDR3 extends over 18 amino acids. The CDR3 here is CASSYSTRDILNTGELFF.

This clonotype is large by frequency. The chain couples TRBV4-1 to TRBJ2-1; TCRdb designates TRBD2, a call that cannot be tested without DNA. The germline V gene has CDR1 MGHRA and CDR2 YSYEKL. The CDR3 is made up of 22 amino acids. The chain's CDR3 is CASSPGGHVWGLAGGQGNEQFF.

V is TRBV29-1 and J is TRBJ2-3; the TCRdb call, TRBD1, lacks DNA for checking. This CDR3 spans 14 amino acids. Looked up from germline, CDR1 is SQVTM and CDR2 is ANQGSEA. CDR3 sequence reads: CSVDIDGGTDTQYF.

This clonotype counts as large by frequency. The chain links TRBV4-1 to TRBJ2-1; the TCRdb call, TRBD1, lacks DNA for checking. Germline V gene lookup returns CDR1 MGHRA and CDR2 YSYEKL. This CDR3 is built from 14 residues. The CDR3 protein is CASSRTGAINEQFF.

This clonotype is called large based on its frequency. This chain uses TRBV7-2 with TRBJ2-7. Germline CDR1 is SGHTA and CDR2 is FQGNSA. This CDR3 region has 13 residues. CDR3 sequence: CASSDWTGYEQYF.

In terms of frequency, this clonotype is medium-sized. The chain combines TRBV5-1 with TRBJ1-1. The CDR3 length is 15 residues. Germline CDR1 reads SGHRS; CDR2 reads YFSETQ. The CDR3 is CASSLWRGVNTEAFF. Filled out from reference TRBV5-1 and TRBJ1-1, the complete variable domain reads KAGVTQTPRYLIKTRGQQVTLSCSPISGHRSVSWYQQTPGQGLQFLFEYFSETQRNKGNFPGRFSGRQFSNSRSEMNVSTLELGDSALYLCASSLWRGVNTEAFFGQGTRLTVV.

This clonotype is labeled medium-sized based on frequency. The V call is TRBV6-6, the J call TRBJ1-1. The CDR3 has 14 residues. Germline V gene lookup returns CDR1 MNHNY and CDR2 SVGAGI (reference sequence). CDR3 protein: CASSYAEKLSEAFF.

This clonotype is medium-sized (0.01 to 0.1%) by frequency. This chain joins TRBV6-1 and TRBJ2-7; the TCRdb call, TRBD1, lacks DNA for checking. The CDR3 sequence is 13 residues long. Germline values: CDR1 MNHNS, CDR2 SASEGT. The CDR3 region is CASRGDRLYEQYF.

This clonotype is called medium-sized based on its frequency. The chain employs TRBV27 and TRBJ2-1; TCRdb gives TRBD2 as the D gene, but with no DNA this cannot be confirmed. This CDR3 is 18 amino acids long. CDR1 MNHEY and CDR2 SMNVEV come from the germline V gene (reference sequence). CDR3 loop: CASSSLRTSGSVYNEQFF.